The T cell receptor (beta chain) described here comes from a study of blood T cell repertoires in COVID-19. Across the study: From the United States, Italy and Spain came samples of acute and convalescent COVID-19.

Study processing details: Amplification with reference gene primers provided the estimates of nucleated cell counts. TCRdb's copy holds only in-frame clones and misses some; the assay was immunoSEQ multiplex PCR. The DNA gave D and trimming, while V, J and clone size come from that table. The top ten hold roughly a sixth of the sample, which has 150,000 to 200,000 clones, around 82% seen once. Study members were between about 18 and 95 years old and lived in 25 or so US regions. Cohorts were assigned according to the clinical history that participants reported. The sequence derives from a woman aged 45-65 years with acute COVID-19. The sequencing input was PBMCs or T cells enriched from blood (not recorded which).

DNA for the CDR3: TGTGCCATCAGGACAGGAACCCTACCTAACTATGGCTACACCTTC. This translates into CAIRTGTLPNYGYTF. This rearrangement joins TRBV10-3 to TRBJ1-2; perhaps TRBD1 as D (6 bases). V was trimmed by 6 bases and J by 0 bases, leaving 14 bases between them. Germline V gives CDR1 ENHRY, CDR2 SYGVKD. There are 15 residues in the CDR3.